This T cell receptor beta chain originates from a study of identical twins listed by TCRdb under 2016. Concerning the study at large: To test whether fetal clonotypes persist, the study used deep sequencing on TCR alpha and beta repertoires from monozygotic twins, unrelated adults of various ages, and cord blood. Replicate twin experiments were performed at different times using different library preparation protocols to rule out contamination.

As concerns this clonotype: What antigen it recognizes has not been identified. Per-base quality was not reported, and no clone a single base away is much larger than it.

All donors were healthy Caucasians. Three pairs of female monozygotic twins, all aged roughly 18 to 29 years, made up the twin cohort. Positive isolation kits from Invitrogen were used to isolate CD4+ and CD8+ T cell populations. The full study reports these points: Because the same donors could not be followed over many years, the conclusions relied on cross-sectional statistical analysis. In beta out-of-frame sequences, excess twin sharing was weaker, because having fewer shared sequences lowered the signal-to-noise ratio. Invariant T cells such as MAIT and iNKT could partly confound zero-insertion analyses, although diverse VJ usage argued against such confounding for most clonotypes. Fewer insertions were carried by abundant cord blood beta clonotypes, a similar but weaker trend appeared in young adult naive repertoires, and no such trend appeared in memory repertoires. Compared with coincidental sharing between unrelated individuals, out-of-frame TCR alpha sequences shared between twins showed an excess of sequences with low generation probability. Out-of-frame TCR alpha sharing in monozygotic twins was systematically underestimated by recombination models, whereas sharing between unrelated individuals was in agreement with the recombination models.

The CDR3 holds 16 amino acids from the cysteine to the phenylalanine. The CDR3 DNA has 48 bases and is translated from base 1. Via the germline V gene (reference sequence), CDR1 is LNHDA and CDR2 SQIVND. Trimming removed 4 bases from V and 3 bases from J, leaving 13 bases between the germline ends. The library was produced with 5' RACE. The data were produced on an Illumina HiSeq 2000. Template switching introduced a universal primer binding site; the final cDNA contained a unique molecular identifier, enabling accurate counting of TCR cDNA molecules. First-strand cDNA for TCR alpha and beta chains was synthesized from specific primers in the conserved constant-segment region. To control for contamination, every cDNA library carried two barcodes: a SMART-Mk sample barcode plus Illumina barcodes. TruSeq adapter sequences and Illumina sample barcodes were added in two successive PCR steps. The Illumina HiSeq platform was used with custom primers to sequence TCR alpha and beta cDNA libraries. On the authors' methods: MiGEC processed the raw reads to extract unique molecular identifiers, while MiXCR was used to determine the CDR3 positions. Recombination models were inferred per individual with the repgenHMM and IGoR tools using an EM algorithm. Shared clonotypes were analyzed with the tcR package in R, and sharing was normalized by the product of cloneset sizes. To study raw recombination free of thymic and clonal selection effects, out-of-frame nonproductive sequences were analyzed. In TCRdb, the public reads were trimmed at Q25 with fastp and aligned with MiXCR, with productive beta chains retained. Records with the same CDR3 protein are collapsed into one entry carrying the most frequent genes and DNA. For this entry, the V and J calls and clone size follow TCRdb and not the study's own pipeline. The sample table holds roughly 540,000 distinct CDR3 sequences, of which 20% to 25% were seen once. The ten largest make up around 0.9% of the sample.

Another study also made use of these data, one on T cells expressing NK-cell markers. As the second publication notes: In sorted CD3+CD56+NKG2C+, CD3+CD56+NKG2C- and CD3+CD56-NKG2C+ T-cell subsets from several donors, TCR beta-chain repertoires were profiled. Of the eight sequenced donors, seven were found to be HCMV-seropositive and one was found to be HCMV-seronegative. To restrict sorting to alphabetaTCR-expressing T cells, an anti-gammadeltaTCR antibody was added in several experiments. In a handful of donors, the dominant CD3+CD56+NKG2C+ clonotypes were found to rank among the top 10 CD8+ clonotypes and to make up about 1.0-7.5% of CD8+ T cells. Those dominant clonotypes were again the most abundant among CD3+CD56-NKG2C+ cells in four donors, at about 25-65%. Whether the expanded NKG2C-expressing T cell clones were specific for HCMV antigens remained unclear. Randomly selected healthy volunteers, three men and five women, were used as the eight sequenced donors. HCMV serostatus was determined by detecting HCMV-specific IgG in serum with a commercial ELISA kit. MIGEC was used to demultiplex reads and group the reads by UMI, and MiTCR was used to assemble and quantify clonotypes. To exclude erroneous sequences, only TCR cDNA sequences supported by at least two reads were retained. The tcR package was used for downstream repertoire analysis, and clonotypes were matched across fractions by CDR3 nucleotide sequence plus V segment. VDJmatch was used to annotate antigen specificity against VDJdb, with one amino acid substitution in CDR3 allowed.

Sequencing input: CD4+ T cells sorted from blood. The TCR comes from a woman younger than 35 in good health. The chain was built from TRBV19 and TRBJ1-6; TRBD1 might be the D gene, on 5 matching bases. CDR3 loop: CASSTPPGRYNSPLHF. The DNA reads TGTGCCAGTAGTACCCCCCCGGGACGCTATAATTCACCCCTCCACTTT.